These 25 T cell receptor beta chains were all obtained from the same sample, sequenced in a study of T-cell memory formation after mild COVID-19. One entry per CDR3 protein, called by TCRdb with MiXCR from the 5' RACE reads. The sample yields 180,000 or so distinct CDR3 sequences, roughly 12% seen once. Material for sequencing was PBMCs or a T cell subset sorted from them (not recorded which). Receptors originate from a young man who had mild COVID-19 (a few samples of this study predate the infection). Cell type and time point are not known.

The chain combines TRBV5-5 with TRBJ1-1; a weak D match, TRBD1 (5 bases). The CDR3 contains 15 residues. Trimming removed 4 bases at V and 3 bases at J, with 16 bases between. Looked up from germline, CDR1 is SGHKS and CDR2 is YYEKEE (reference sequence). For the CDR3, the DNA is TGTGCCAGCAGCCAGGGACCCGGAATGGACACTGAAGCTTTCTTT. Translated, it gives CASSQGPGMDTEAFF.

This clonotype has only a few counts. This chain joins TRBV10-3 and TRBJ2-1; tentatively, D is TRBD1 or TRBD2 (5 bases each). V lost 10 bases, J lost 0 bases, and 16 bases lay in between. Germline CDR1 is ENHRY and CDR2 is SYGVKD. The CDR3 contains 15 residues. CDR3 bases: TGTGCCACCCTCCCCGGGGCAAGCTCCTACAATGAGCAGTTCTTC. It codes for CATLPGASSYNEQFF.

This clonotype was observed at least ten times. This chain joins TRBV5-1 and TRBJ2-1; the D is unclear. Per germline, CDR1 SGHRS and CDR2 YFSETQ. V lost 0 bases to trimming and J lost 3 bases, with 7 bases between them. There are 14 residues in the CDR3. This chain's CDR3 is CASSLGVHYNEQFF. CDR3 nucleotides: TGCGCCAGCAGCTTGGGGGTCCACTACAATGAGCAGTTCTTC.

The table lists this clonotype with a few counts. The J gene is TRBJ2-1, the V gene TRBV2; D not resolved. CDR3 length: 13 amino acids. In germline, CDR1 is SNHLY, CDR2 FYNNEI. With 10 bases removed from V and 0 bases from J, the gap between germline ends came to 10 bases. The CDR3 nucleotides are TGTGCCACCCAAGGCTACTCCTACAATGAGCAGTTCTTC. Its protein product is CATQGYSYNEQFF.

This clonotype has ten or more counts. The chain has TRBV4-1 and TRBJ2-4; TRBD2 matches 7 bases. Trimming cost V 2 bases and J 0 bases; bases outside gene matches: 16. CDR1 is MGHRA and CDR2 is YSYEKL in the germline V gene. This CDR3 contains 20 residues. Written as DNA, the CDR3 is TGCGCCAGCAGCCAAACCAGGGCTACTAGCGTTCCAATAGCCAAAAACATTCAGTACTTC. It encodes CASSQTRATSVPIAKNIQYF.

This clonotype was detected a few times. The chain joins TRBV5-1 to TRBJ2-3; 9 bases are shared with TRBD1. CDR3 length: 15 amino acids. Germline V CDR1 and CDR2: SGHRS, YFSETQ. J gave up 2 bases and V 4 bases, and 5 bases lay outside the gene matches. As DNA, the CDR3 is TGCGCCAGCAGCCCTGGGACAGGGCCCACAGATACGCAGTATTTT. Translating it yields CASSPGTGPTDTQYF.

J is TRBJ1-3 and V is TRBV6-6; D possibly corresponds to TRBD1 (6 bases). Trimming left V 8 bases short and J 4 bases short, with 9 bases between. Germline V gives CDR1 MNHNY, CDR2 SVGAGI (reference sequence). The CDR3 contains 12 residues. CDR3 DNA: TGTGCCAGCTCAGGGGTGGGAAACACCATATATTTT. Its protein is CASSGVGNTIYF.

This clonotype was recorded a few times. The V gene is TRBV7-8, the J gene TRBJ1-2; perhaps TRBD1 as D (6 bases). The CDR3 loop spans 16 amino acids. V was trimmed by 8 bases and J by 4 bases, leaving 23 bases between them. Germline lookup yields CDR1 SGHVS and CDR2 FQNEAQ. The CDR3 here is CASSRMAGANSYGYTF. Written as DNA, the CDR3 is TGTGCCAGCTCCCGGATGGCGGGGGCAAACTCCTATGGCTACACCTTC.

This chain joins TRBV7-9 and TRBJ2-5, with D unresolved. The CDR3 is 14 amino acids. V shed 5 bases and J shed 6 bases, with 16 bases lying between them. CDR1 is SEHNR and CDR2 is FQNEAQ in the germline V gene (reference sequence). CDR3 amino acids: CASSIRRGTKTQYF. The CDR3 region has the DNA TGTGCCAGCAGCATCCGTAGAGGAACAAAGACCCAGTACTTC.

This clonotype occurred once. This sequence joins TRBV20-1 and TRBJ2-6; no definite D call. V lost 3 bases to trimming and J lost 4 bases, with 10 bases between them. CDR1 DFQATT and CDR2 SNEGSKA come from the germline V gene (reference sequence). This CDR3 has 14 amino acids. The CDR3 reads CSASRVGGANVLTF. The CDR3 DNA is TGCAGTGCTAGTAGGGTTGGAGGGGCCAACGTCCTGACTTTC.

This clonotype was found a few times. The chain employs TRBV7-9 and TRBJ2-3; D is undetermined. The CDR3 sequence is 14 residues long. V was clipped by 3 bases and J by 4 bases, with 11 bases between them. Germline lookup yields CDR1 SEHNR and CDR2 FQNEAQ (reference sequence). As DNA, the CDR3 is TGTGCCAGCAGCTTGGGTCTAGATCCAGATACGCAGTATTTT. Amino acids: CASSLGLDPDTQYF.

V gene TRBV7-2 combines with J gene TRBJ1-6, with D hard to call. Per germline, CDR1 SGHTA and CDR2 FQGNSA. CDR3 length: 16 amino acids. With 0 bases removed from V and 2 bases from J, the gap between germline ends came to 8 bases. The CDR3 loop is CASSLAGGAYNSPLHF. CDR3 coding DNA: TGTGCCAGCAGCTTAGCGGGTGGCGCCTATAATTCACCCCTCCACTTT.

Ten or more counts support this clonotype. The gene calls are TRBV4-2 and TRBJ2-3; the match to TRBD2 covers 7 bases. The V gene end was trimmed by 1 base and the J gene end by 2 bases; junction bases not matched to a gene: 9. Germline V CDR1 and CDR2: LGHNA, YNFKEQ. CDR3 length equals 17 residues. The CDR3 DNA reads as TGTGCCAGCAGCCAAGCTGCGCTAGCGGTAGCCACAGATACGCAGTATTTT. Translation gives CASSQAALAVATDTQYF.

The table lists this clonotype with many counts. The J gene is TRBJ2-2, the V gene TRBV4-3; unclear D gene. V was shortened by 0 bases and J by 0 bases, with 20 bases between the two germline ends. Germline CDR1 reads LGHNA; CDR2 reads YSLEER. CDR3 length: 20 amino acids. CDR3 amino acids: CASSQDRATPGPTNTGELFF. DNA of the CDR3: TGCGCCAGCAGCCAAGATAGGGCGACCCCCGGTCCCACGAACACCGGGGAGCTGTTTTTT.

This chain joins TRBV19 and TRBJ1-1; perhaps TRBD1 as D (6 bases). Per germline, CDR1 LNHDA and CDR2 SQIVND (reference sequence). Trimming took 4 bases from V and 1 from J, leaving 10 bases between them. The CDR3 consists of 14 residues. CDR3 loop: CASSTGARNTEAFF. Written as DNA, the CDR3 is TGTGCCAGTAGTACAGGGGCCAGGAACACTGAAGCTTTCTTT.

Regarding this clonotype: This CDR3 is missing its conserved last phenylalanine or tryptophan, likely due to a read error. The genes are TRBV24-1 and TRBJ1-2; D is unclear. Germline CDR1 and CDR2: KGHDR and SFDVKD. CDR3 size: 12 residues. Trimming removed 4 bases at V and 9 bases at J, with 11 bases between. As DNA, the CDR3 is TGTGCCACCAGTGACATATCCAGAAGCTACACCTTA. Translating gives CATSDISRSYTL.

This clonotype was recorded a few times. The chain employs TRBV7-2 and TRBJ1-5, with D unclear. Per germline, CDR1 SGHTA and CDR2 FQGNSA. V lost 0 bases to trimming and J lost 5 bases, with 2 bases between them. The CDR3 is made up of 12 amino acids. CDR3 region: CASSLADQPQHF. The CDR3 coding sequence is TGTGCCAGCAGCTTAGCGGATCAGCCCCAGCATTTT.

This clonotype was seen many times. The V call is TRBV10-3, the J call TRBJ2-5; no clear D gene. The CDR3 runs to 13 residues. Germline CDR1 ENHRY, CDR2 SYGVKD. V lost 6 bases, J lost 0 bases, and 8 bases lay in between. CDR3 bases: TGTGCCATCAGGGGCGCCAACCAAGAGACCCAGTACTTC. Its translation is CAIRGANQETQYF.

This chain joins TRBV14 and TRBJ2-7; D not resolved. Germline loops: CDR1 SGHDN, CDR2 FVKESK. The V gene lost 1 base and the J gene lost 6 bases, with 10 bases spanning the gap. The CDR3 is made up of 13 amino acids. The CDR3 DNA follows: TGTGCCAGCAGCCAAGGACACCTCGGCGAGCAGTACTTC. It specifies CASSQGHLGEQYF.

In its sample, this clonotype was seen a few times. This rearrangement joins TRBV2 to TRBJ2-2; 7 nucleotides align to TRBD2. Germline CDR1 and CDR2: SNHLY and FYNNEI. With V trimmed by 7 bases and J by 4 bases, 3 bases remained unmatched. The CDR3 covers 13 residues. CDR3 protein: CASNREVTGELFF. In DNA, the CDR3 is TGTGCCAGCAATCGGGAGGTCACCGGGGAGCTGTTTTTT. The full variable domain, completed using reference TRBV2 and TRBJ2-2, is EPEVTQTPSHQVTQMGQEVILRCVPISNHLYFYWYRQILGQKVEFLVSFYNNEISEKSEIFDDQFSVERPDGSNFTLKIRSTKLEDSAMYFCASNREVTGELFFGEGSRLTVL.

This clonotype has more than one count but fewer than ten. V usage is TRBV6-2 or TRBV6-3 and J usage is TRBJ2-2; weak D call: TRBD1 (6 bases). Germline CDR1 is MNHEY and CDR2 is SVGEGT. V was trimmed by 6 bases and J by 2 bases, leaving 22 bases between them. CDR3 size: 18 residues. The CDR3 is CASSQRTDIRSNTGELFF. CDR3 nucleotide sequence: TGTGCCAGCAGCCAGCGGACAGATATCCGATCCAACACCGGGGAGCTGTTTTTT.

In its sample, this clonotype was seen many times. The rearrangement links TRBV24-1 to TRBJ2-5; TRBD1 matches at 9 bases. The CDR3 runs to 14 residues. Germline CDR1 and CDR2: KGHDR and SFDVKD. Trimming at V came to 4 bases and at J to 2 bases, leaving 1 base not matched to a gene. In DNA form, the CDR3 reads TGTGCCACCAGTGAAGGACAGGGGCAAGAGACCCAGTACTTC. Residues: CATSEGQGQETQYF.

This clonotype was detected ten times or more. The rearrangement uses TRBV25-1 and TRBJ1-6, with 9 bases identical to TRBD1. V shed 0 bases and J 8 bases; nucleotides not matched to a gene: 5. Germline-derived CDR1 and CDR2 are MGHDK and SYGVNS. This CDR3 spans 16 amino acids. CDR3 in DNA: TGTGCCAGCAGTGAATATATGGGACAGGGATATTCACCCCTCCACTTT. Its protein is CASSEYMGQGYSPLHF. Filled out from reference TRBV25-1 and TRBJ1-6, the complete variable domain reads EADIYQTPRYLVIGTGKKITLECSQTMGHDKMYWYQQDPGMELHLIHYSYGVNSTEKGDLSSESTVSRIRTEHFPLTLESARPSHTSQYLCASSEYMGQGYSPLHFGNGTRLTVT.

The chain recombines TRBV4-3 with TRBJ2-5, with unresolved D. This CDR3 has 15 amino acids. Trimming stripped 0 bases from V and 1 base from J, with 9 bases between. Per germline, CDR1 LGHNA and CDR2 YSLEER. CDR3 bases: TGCGCCAGCAGCCAAGAGCCGACTCGCCAAGAGACCCAGTACTTC. Translating gives CASSQEPTRQETQYF.

This clonotype has more than one count but fewer than ten. The chain carries TRBV7-2 and TRBJ1-6; D possibly corresponds to TRBD1 (6 bases). This CDR3 has 12 amino acids. CDR1 is SGHTA and CDR2 is FQGNSA in the germline V gene. V was pared by 5 bases and J by 14 bases, with 13 bases between. The CDR3 here is CASSHLTGALHF. The DNA of the CDR3 is TGTGCCAGCAGCCACCTGACAGGAGCCCTCCACTTT. Full variable domain (rest looked up from reference TRBV7-2 and TRBJ1-6): GAGVSQSPSNKVTEKGKDVELRCDPISGHTALYWYRQSLGQGLEFLIYFQGNSAPDKSGLPSDRFSAERTGGSVSTLTIQRTQQEDSAVYLCASSHLTGALHFGNGTRLTVT.